This T cell receptor (beta chain) appears in the sequencing data of a study of blood T cell repertoires in COVID-19. Study-level background: Material from acute and convalescent COVID-19 was sourced from the United States, Italy and Spain.

The V segment lost 2 bases and the J segment 3 bases; nucleotides outside the gene matches: 13. The V gene's germline CDR1 is MNHNS and CDR2 SASEGT. The CDR3 has 18 residues. Study processing details: Estimated nucleated cell counts came from reference gene primer amplification. Profiled with immunoSEQ multiplex PCR; TCRdb holds only in-frame clones, not every one. Clonal size and the V and J genes are those of that table, whereas D and trimming came from the DNA. There are approximately 100,000 clones in the sample; over 70% occur only once, and approximately 11% lies in the top ten. The clonotype was recovered from a woman older than 75 with acute or convalescent COVID-19. V and J are TRBV6-1 and TRBJ2-4, with TRBD1 matching 7 bases. Sequencing input: peripheral blood. The CDR3 is CASSEFSPGTVGKNIQYF. CDR3 sequence (DNA): TGTGCCAGCAGTGAATTTTCGCCCGGGACAGTGGGCAAAAACATTCAGTACTTC.